Sequencing of this TCR beta chain was carried out in a study of CD8 T cells in Susac syndrome. Trimming shortened V by 0 bases and J by 2 bases, and 14 bases separated the two germline ends. The germline V gene has CDR1 LNHNV and CDR2 YYDKDF (reference sequence). The CDR3 is 16 amino acids. Random-hexamer reverse transcription was applied to roughly 0.5 to 1 ug RNA. Amplification of TCR beta CDR3 by immunoSEQ multiplex PCR spanned 54 Vbeta and 13 Jbeta. TCRdb redid the calling of the immunoSEQ multiplex PCR reads with MiXCR, one entry per CDR3 protein. Here the sample spans roughly 120,000 distinct CDR3 sequences, 85% to 95% being singletons.

The source is a human donor in good health. The chain joins TRBV15 to TRBJ2-7, with D tentatively TRBD1 (6 bases). The sequenced material came from CD4+ T cells from PBMCs. This CDR3 reads CATSRDSGDLTYEQYF. CDR3 nucleotide sequence: TGTGCCACCAGCAGAGATTCAGGGGACCTCACCTACGAGCAGTACTTC.